The entry below describes one TCR beta chain. This sample was taken from a study of blood T cell repertoires in COVID-19. Clones were read by immunoSEQ multiplex PCR, and TCRdb kept only the in-frame ones, dropping some. This sample carries fewer than 350,000 clones, about 86% of them seen once, and the ten largest clones take less than 2.5%. The germline V gene encodes CDR1 DFQATT and CDR2 SNEGSKA (reference sequence). The germline V and J ends were trimmed by 5 bases and 6 bases, with 10 bases remaining between them. The CDR3 spans 11 residues. The TCR sequence derives from a woman younger than 45 who had recovered from COVID-19. Material for sequencing was peripheral blood. This chain joins TRBV20-1 and TRBJ1-2, with D perhaps matching TRBD1 (5 bases). This CDR3 reads CSAQGGDGYTF. Here the CDR3 DNA reads TGCAGTGCTCAGGGAGGGGATGGCTACACCTTC.